The T cell receptor beta chain described here comes from a study of PD-L1 blockade in urothelial cancer. Study-level background: Male sex and bladder-origin urothelial cancer characterized about 90% of the roughly 30 patients.

Germline trimming cut 2 bases from V and 9 bases from J; bases unmatched to any gene: 10. This CDR3 spans 15 amino acids. Germline values: CDR1 SGHTA, CDR2 FQGNSA. A few counts support this clone. Time point given: pretreatment peripheral blood. Here immunoSEQ multiplex PCR was the method, and the copy in TCRdb shows in-frame clones only, minus some. The data show around 35,000 clones, about 80% seen once. This chain joins TRBV7-2 and TRBJ2-1; 7 bases fit TRBD1. This receptor was obtained from a man between 60 and 75 years old with urothelial cancer. Sequenced here: PBMCs, sampled around atezolizumab (anti-PD-L1) treatment. In nucleotides, the CDR3 is TGTGCCAGCAGCTTATTGGGACAGAAATGGGGTGAGCAGTTCTTC. It translates to CASSLLGQKWGEQFF.